This T cell receptor beta chain was identified in a study of shared clonotypes between healthy human individuals. Study findings and constraints: Against clonotypes common to all four donors, non-shared ones had lower generation probabilities.

CDR1 is PRHDT and CDR2 is FYEKMQ in the germline V gene (reference sequence). The length of the CDR3 is 11 residues. V lost 5 bases to trimming and J lost 0 bases, with 2 bases between them. Note on this clone: Its matching antigen is unknown. The sample carries other DNA sequences with the same CDR3.

In the source study's methods: ImmunoSEQ output lacked quality scores and full-length reads, limiting matched filtering. The table came from immunoSEQ multiplex PCR; TCRdb's copy has only in-frame clones and leaves some out. V and J calls and clone size come straight from that table; D and trimming were deduced from the DNA. This table holds 1.5 million to 1.9 million clones, approximately 98% found once. The V call is TRBV13, the J call TRBJ2-7, with D unclear. The TCR comes from a young man in good health. The sample taken for sequencing was naive CD4+ T cells sorted from blood. Sample subset: CD45RA+ positively selected. The CDR3 loop is CASSLSYEQYF. Written as DNA, the CDR3 is TGTGCCAGCAGCCTCTCCTACGAGCAGTACTTC.